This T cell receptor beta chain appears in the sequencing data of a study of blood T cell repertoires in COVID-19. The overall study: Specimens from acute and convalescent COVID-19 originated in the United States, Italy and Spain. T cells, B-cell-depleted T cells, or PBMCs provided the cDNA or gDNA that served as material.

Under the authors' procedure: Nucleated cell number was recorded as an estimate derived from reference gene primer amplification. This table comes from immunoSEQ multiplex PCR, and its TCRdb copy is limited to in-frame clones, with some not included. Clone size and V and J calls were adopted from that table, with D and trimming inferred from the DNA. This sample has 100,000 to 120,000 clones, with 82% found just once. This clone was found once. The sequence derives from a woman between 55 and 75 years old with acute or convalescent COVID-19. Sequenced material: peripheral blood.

The CDR3 nucleotides read TGTGCCTGGAGTATCCAGGGCTACAATGAGCAGTTCTTC. Translated, it gives CAWSIQGYNEQFF. The chain combines TRBV30 with TRBJ2-1; a possible D gene is TRBD1 (5 bases). The V and J ends lost 2 bases and 3 bases respectively, with 8 bases between them. CDR1 GTSNPN and CDR2 SVGIG come from the germline V gene (reference sequence). The CDR3 is 13 amino acids.